The present T cell receptor beta chain was sequenced within a study of identical twins. V was trimmed by 0 bases and J by 0 bases, leaving 3 bases between them. CDR3 length: 13 amino acids. Germline V gene sequence: CDR1 ENHRY, CDR2 SYGVKD. This clonotype was recorded many times. MiXCR was run by TCRdb on the 5' RACE reads, yielding one entry per CDR3 protein. Altogether around 1.7 million distinct CDR3 sequences are present, about 32% being singletons, with the ten largest covering about 0.27%. The clonotype originates from a newborn girl in good health. V gene TRBV10-3 combines with J gene TRBJ2-7; unclear D gene. The source material was cord blood. The CDR3 spells CAISESYSYEQYF. CDR3 nucleotide sequence: TGTGCCATCAGTGAGTCCTACTCCTACGAGCAGTACTTC.